The sequence of this TCR beta chain was determined in a study of Ad26.COV2.S vaccination and SARS-CoV-2 variants. Study details: The authors gave Ad26.COV2.S intramuscularly, either once or twice 56 days apart.

In germline, CDR1 is MDHEN, CDR2 SYDVKM. The germline V and J ends were trimmed by 6 bases and 3 bases, with 9 bases remaining between them. The CDR3 sequence is 12 residues long. Repertoires were generated with immunoSEQ multiplex PCR, while TCRdb's copy carries only in-frame clones and drops some. The sample shows 300,000 to 400,000 clones, around nine tenths of them seen only once. Treatment here: 15 to 20 received Ad26.COV2.S at low or high dose, single or two shots; roughly five received placebo; per-sample allocation not given. Day 63 following the first vaccine or placebo injection was when the samples were taken.

This sequence was found in a person between 18 and 59 years old who received the Ad26.COV2.S COVID-19 vaccine or a placebo. The starting material was peripheral blood, obtained in a trial of Ad26.COV2.S vaccine versus placebo. The chain recombines TRBV28 with TRBJ2-7; unclear D gene. The CDR3 loop is CASSQLLYEQYF. The CDR3 coding sequence is TGTGCCAGCAGCCAACTACTCTACGAGCAGTACTTC.